These T cell receptor beta chains were read from a single sample in a study of cytomegalovirus exposure and HLA in healthy donors. TCRdb's copy holds only in-frame clones and misses some; the assay was immunoSEQ multiplex PCR. The profile covers some 150,000 clones, with roughly three quarters appearing a single time and 8% to 10% taken by the ten largest. Source material: PBMCs. The receptors come from a young man in good health and CMV-seropositive. The CDR3 runs from the conserved cysteine through the conserved F or W. The D gene is left open where the match is weak. Rows may omit the clone size; those that give it use once, few, many or a size class.

J gene | clone size | D gene | V gene | CDR3 DNA | CDR3 protein
TRBJ1-2 | - | - | TRBV7-9 | TGTGCCAGCAGCTTAGGTGACTCGAATGGCTACACCTTC | CASSLGDSNGYTF
TRBJ1-2 | - | - | TRBV30 | TGTGCCTGGAGTGATTGGGGCGGTGGCTACACCTTC | CAWSDWGGGYTF
TRBJ2-3 | - | - | TRBV11-2 | TGTGCCAGCAGCTTAGTAGGGACTTCATACACAGATACGCAGTATTTT | CASSLVGTSYTDTQYF
TRBJ2-1 | - | - | TRBV2 | TGTGCCAGCAGTGAGAGCTACAATGAGCAGTTCTTC | CASSESYNEQFF
TRBJ1-3 | few | TRBD1 | TRBV6-6 | TGTGCCAGCACCCGAACCGGGACAGATTCTGGAAACACCATATATTTT | CASTRTGTDSGNTIYF
TRBJ2-3 | - | - | TRBV30 | TGTGCCTGGAGTGTACTCGGAGGGGGGGCCCCAGATACGCAGTATTTT | CAWSVLGGGAPDTQYF
TRBJ2-3 | few | - | TRBV5-1 | TGCGCCAGCAGCCCAATGGGAGGGGGAACAGATACGCAGTATTTT | CASSPMGGGTDTQYF
TRBJ1-2 | once | - | TRBV11-2 | TGTGCCAGCAGCTTTGGGGACACCGCTTACTATGGCTACACCTTC | CASSFGDTAYYGYTF
TRBJ2-1 | - | TRBD2 | TRBV6-5 | TGTGCCAGCAGCTGGACTAGCGGGGGGGAGGATGAGCAGTTCTTC | CASSWTSGGEDEQFF
TRBJ1-5 | once | - | TRBV6-1 | TGTGCCAGCAGCTACGGGACTACCCCCGGGAGCCAGCATTTT | CASSYGTTPGSQHF
TRBJ1-1 | few | - | TRBV5-1 | TGCGCCAGCAGCGACGGACTGATGAACACTGAAGCTTTCTTT | CASSDGLMNTEAFF
TRBJ2-7 | - | TRBD1 | TRBV5-4 | TGTGCCAGCAGTGCCTTGGACAGGAGCTACGAGCAGTACTTC | CASSALDRSYEQYF
TRBJ2-3 | once | TRBD2 | TRBV2 | TGTGCCACCAGAGGACTAGGCACAGATACGCAGTATTTT | CATRGLGTDTQYF
TRBJ1-4 | - | - | TRBV11-2 | TGTGCCAGCAGCTTAGCGCGGGGGCTGAATGAAAAACTGTTTTTT | CASSLARGLNEKLFF
TRBJ1-4 | - | - | TRBV29-1 | TGCAGCGTTGTGTCCAGGGGCGGTGAAAAACTGTTTTTT | CSVVSRGGEKLFF
TRBJ1-2 | - | - | TRBV5-4 | TGTGCCAGCAGCTTGGGGCAGGGTCCCTATGGCTACACCTTC | CASSLGQGPYGYTF
TRBJ1-6 | - | TRBD1 | TRBV5-4 | TGTGCCAGCAGCGCCAGGACAGGCGGCGCCTATAATTCACCCCTCCACTTT | CASSARTGGAYNSPLHF
TRBJ2-1 | - | - | TRBV5-1 | TGCGCCAGCAGCTTGAACAGTCGTTCCGATGAGCAGTTCTTC | CASSLNSRSDEQFF
TRBJ2-7 | - | TRBD2 | TRBV14 | TGTGCCAGCAGCCAACAGGGACTAGGCTCCTACGAGCAGTACTTC | CASSQQGLGSYEQYF
TRBJ1-5 | - | - | TRBV20-1 | TGCAGTGTCTCAGCGGATCAGCCCCAGCATTTT | CSVSADQPQHF
TRBJ2-7 | - | TRBD2 | TRBV19 | TGTGCCAGTAGTATGCAGGGAGGGTCGGTCGAGCAGTACTTC | CASSMQGGSVEQYF
TRBJ1-2 | few | TRBD1 | TRBV6-5 | TGTGCCAGCAGTTATTTACAGGGGGCGGGCTACACCTTC | CASSYLQGAGYTF
TRBJ1-2 | - | TRBD1 | TRBV6-5 | TGTGCCAGCAGTCCGGGGACAGGGGCGGGCTACACCTTC | CASSPGTGAGYTF
TRBJ2-1 | - | - | TRBV29-1 | TGCAGCGTTGAGATCGGTAGGGGGGGATACAATGAGCAGTTCTTC | CSVEIGRGGYNEQFF
TRBJ1-5 | - | TRBD1 | TRBV13 | TGTGCCAGCAGCCCCAGGGGGAAGCAGCCCCAGCATTTT | CASSPRGKQPQHF
TRBJ1-2 | - | - | TRBV5-5 | TGTGCCAGCAGCTTTGACAGCTCCAACTATGGCTACACCTTC | CASSFDSSNYGYTF
TRBJ2-2 | - | - | TRBV15 | TGTGCCACCAGCACCGCAGGTTACACCGGGGAGCTGTTTTTT | CATSTAGYTGELFF
TRBJ2-5 | - | TRBD2 | TRBV6-4 | TGTGCCAGCAGTTCGGGACAGGGGACTAGCGGGCGGCCTCAAGAGACCCAGTACTTC | CASSSGQGTSGRPQETQYF
TRBJ2-7 | - | TRBD1 | TRBV6-5 | TGTGCCAGCAGGGGGGGACAGGACTCCTACGAGCAGTACTTC | CASRGGQDSYEQYF
TRBJ2-1 | - | TRBD1 | TRBV18 | TGTGCCAGCTCACCAAGGACAGGGGGCAATGAGCAGTTCTTC | CASSPRTGGNEQFF
TRBJ2-7 | - | - | TRBV5-1 | TGCGCCAGCAGCCTTGGGACTGCCAGGCCCCGCTACGAGCAGTACTTC | CASSLGTARPRYEQYF
TRBJ2-7 | - | - | TRBV12-5 | TGTGCTAGTGGTTTGGTCCCGACAAATACCTTCTCCTACGAGCAGTACTTC | CASGLVPTNTFSYEQYF
TRBJ2-5 | once | - | TRBV25-1 | TGTGCCAGCAGTGATGAAAGGACAGAAGAGACCCAGTACTTC | CASSDERTEETQYF
TRBJ2-5 | - | TRBD1 | TRBV7-9 | TGTTCCAGCAGCATCCGGACAGGGAGGCAAGAGACCCAGTACTTC | CSSSIRTGRQETQYF
TRBJ1-6 | - | TRBD1 | TRBV7-8 | TGTGCCAGCAGCCCCGACAGGGCGTACAATTCACCCCTCCACTTT | CASSPDRAYNSPLHF
TRBJ2-7 | - | - | TRBV15 | TGTGCCACCAGCAGTTATGGCAGGGATACCTCCTACGAGCAGTACTTC | CATSSYGRDTSYEQYF
TRBJ2-1 | - | TRBD2 | TRBV11-3 | TGTGCCAGCAGCTTAGGCGGGAGAATCTATAATGAGCAGTTCTTC | CASSLGGRIYNEQFF
TRBJ2-7 | - | TRBD2 | TRBV7-2 | TGTGCCAGCAGCCCGGGACTAGCGGGGGGTTCCTACGAGCAGTACTTC | CASSPGLAGGSYEQYF
TRBJ2-7 | - | - | TRBV4-2 | TGTGCCAGCAGCCAAGATGTTTACAGACCCTACGAGCAGTACTTC | CASSQDVYRPYEQYF
TRBJ1-4 | - | TRBD1 | TRBV6-1 | TGTGCCAGCAAGGAGGACAGGGGGAATGAAAAACTGTTTTTT | CASKEDRGNEKLFF
TRBJ2-7 | - | TRBD1 | TRBV5-1 | TGCGCCAGCAGCTTGACAGGGGAGTACGAGCAGTACTTC | CASSLTGEYEQYF
TRBJ2-7 | - | TRBD1 | TRBV7-9 | TGTGCCAGCAGCTCTGGGACAGGGTCTGGCGAGCAGTACTTC | CASSSGTGSGEQYF
TRBJ2-3 | few | TRBD2 | TRBV7-2 | TGTGCCAGCACGGGGGGGCCCAACACAGATACGCAGTATTTT | CASTGGPNTDTQYF
TRBJ2-7 | - | TRBD1 | TRBV2 | TGTGCCAGCAGAACAGCTGACAGGGGCGAGTACTACGAGCAGTACTTC | CASRTADRGEYYEQYF
TRBJ2-3 | - | TRBD1 | TRBV29-1 | TGCAGCGTTGACACCGGGACAGGGGGAATAGATACGCAGTATTTT | CSVDTGTGGIDTQYF
TRBJ2-4 | - | - | TRBV12-5 | TGTGCTAGTGGTTTGGACAGGGTGGGAAGCATTCAGTACTTC | CASGLDRVGSIQYF
TRBJ2-7 | - | - | TRBV7-2 | TGTGCCAGCAGCCCCTTCTGGGACATGAGCTCCTACGAGCAGTACTTC | CASSPFWDMSSYEQYF
TRBJ1-1 | - | - | TRBV7-9 | TGTGCCAGCGGCGGATTGGCCGAAGCTTTCTTT | CASGGLAEAFF
TRBJ1-3 | - | TRBD1 | TRBV9 | TGTGCCAGCAGCGTAGGGGGCAGACAGGGGGGAAACACCATATATTTT | CASSVGGRQGGNTIYF
TRBJ2-1 | - | TRBD2 | TRBV7-9 | TGTGCCAGCAGCTCACTAGCGGGAGGAAATGAGCAGTTCTTC | CASSSLAGGNEQFF
TRBJ1-3 | - | - | TRBV13 | TGTGCCAGCAGCTCGGACGGGATCTCTGGAAACACCATATATTTT | CASSSDGISGNTIYF
TRBJ1-2 | - | - | TRBV6-5 | TGCGCCAGCAGTCCCCCGGGGGGGGCGGATGGCTACACCTTC | CASSPPGGADGYTF
TRBJ2-1 | - | TRBD1 | TRBV7-8 | TGTGCCAGCAGCTTAACAGGGGGCAATGAGCAGTTCTTC | CASSLTGGNEQFF